The clone carrying this TCR beta chain was recorded only once. Seattle patients were enrolled during active infection and followed longitudinally. J gave up 10 bases and V 2 bases, and 4 bases lay outside the gene matches. Per germline, CDR1 MNHNS and CDR2 SASEGT. The CDR3 is 13 residues long. The data were taken from a study of blood T cell repertoires in COVID-19. In the original workflow: Estimates of nucleated cell counts were drawn from the amplification of reference gene primers. The data were produced by immunoSEQ multiplex PCR, yet TCRdb's version contains in-frame clones alone and is incomplete. V, J and clone size were drawn from that table, and D and trimming were deduced from the DNA. This sample carries around 270,000 clones, about nine tenths of them seen once, and the ten largest clones take around 2.5%.

The specimen sequenced was peripheral blood. The chain combines TRBV6-1 with TRBJ2-1; TRBD1 matches at 8 bases. The TCR comes from a person between 18 and 35 years old with COVID-19, enrolled during active disease. CDR3 nucleotides: TGTGCCAGCAGTGAAACAGGGGGATTCGAGCAGTTCTTC. This encodes CASSETGGFEQFF.